Listed below are T cell receptor beta chains from one sample, sequenced in a study of T cell responses to AZD1222 COVID-19 vaccine. Profiled with immunoSEQ multiplex PCR; TCRdb holds only in-frame clones, not every one. This sample has fewer than 120,000 clones, with approximately 94% found just once. Sequenced material: peripheral blood, taken 28 days after the second AZD1222 dose. The source of these receptors is an adult who received the AZD1222 COVID-19 vaccine. Both conserved end residues are part of each CDR3. The D gene is left open where the match is weak. Size is omitted from some rows. Given values are once, few, many or a class for expanded clones.

d_call	v_call	j_call	clone_size	cdr3_nt	cdr3_aa
-	TRBV5-8	TRBJ2-1	-	TGTGCCAGCAGCTTTACGTCGAATGAGCAGTTCTTC	CASSFTSNEQFF
-	TRBV18	TRBJ1-5	-	TGTGCCAGCTCAGCCGGGAGCAATCAGCCCCAGCATTTT	CASSAGSNQPQHF
TRBD1	TRBV4-2	TRBJ2-6	-	TGTGCCAGCAGCGCCCGACAGGGGGCTACTGGGGCCAACGTCCTGACTTTC	CASSARQGATGANVLTF
-	TRBV27	TRBJ1-5	-	TGTGCCAGCAGTTTAGGCCCCGGGCCCCAGCATTTT	CASSLGPGPQHF
-	TRBV7-8	TRBJ2-1	-	TGTGCCAGCAGCTTAACGGGCGGGCGGCCCGATGAGCAGTTCTTC	CASSLTGGRPDEQFF
-	TRBV28	TRBJ1-2	-	TGTGCCAGCAGCCCCCCCCACGTGGGAGGGGAAGGCTACACCTTC	CASSPPHVGGEGYTF
TRBD1	TRBV5-1	TRBJ1-1	-	TGCGCCAGCAGCGGAACGACAGGGGGCGCCGAAGCTTTCTTT	CASSGTTGGAEAFF
-	TRBV5-1	TRBJ1-4	few	TGCGCCAGCAGCCCTGCTGGGGGTAATGAAAAACTGTTTTTT	CASSPAGGNEKLFF
TRBD2	TRBV3-1/TRBV3-2	TRBJ2-3	-	TGTGCCAGCAGCCCTACCGGCTGGGTCGATTTAGTAGCGGGCCGACGGTATTTT	CASSPTGWVDLVAGRRYF
TRBD1	TRBV5-8	TRBJ1-1	once	TGTGCCAGCAGTAGGTGGTGGGACAGGGAGAACACTGAAGCTTTCTTT	CASSRWWDRENTEAFF
TRBD2	TRBV7-6	TRBJ2-1	-	TGTGCCAGCAGCTCCCACGGTAGAACTAGCGGGAGCGTAGGTAGTGAGCAGTTCTTC	CASSSHGRTSGSVGSEQFF
-	TRBV21-1	TRBJ2-1	-	TGTGCCAGCATCCTAAGTGGAGGGAGGGCCAACAATGAGCAGTTCTTC	CASILSGGRANNEQFF
-	TRBV11-3	TRBJ1-1	-	TGTGCCAGCAGCTTGGGTACGAACACTGAAGCTTTCTTT	CASSLGTNTEAFF
-	TRBV7-9	TRBJ2-1	once	TGTGCCAGCAGCTCCCCAGTGGGAAATGGGAATGAGCAGTTCTTC	CASSSPVGNGNEQFF
-	TRBV18	TRBJ2-4	once	TGTGCCAGCTCACCACCCTATAGGCCAGGGCAAAACATTCAGTACTTC	CASSPPYRPGQNIQYF
TRBD1	TRBV3-1/TRBV3-2	TRBJ2-1	-	TGTGCCAGCAGCCAACAAACAGGGGGCGGTGAGCAGTTCTTC	CASSQQTGGGEQFF
-	TRBV4-1	TRBJ2-1	once	TGCGCCAGCAGCCTTTTTAGCGGTCCCGTGGAGCAGTTCTTC	CASSLFSGPVEQFF
-	TRBV30	TRBJ2-2	-	TGTGCCTGGAGTCCTAGGAGAATCAGGGAGCTGTTTTTT	CAWSPRRIRELFF
-	TRBV6-2/TRBV6-3	TRBJ2-7	-	TGTGCCAGCAACCCGACAGAGACCTACGAGCAGTACTTC	CASNPTETYEQYF
-	TRBV2	TRBJ2-7	-	TGTGCCAGCAGTGCCAATTCGGCTTCCACCTACGAGCAGTACTTC	CASSANSASTYEQYF
TRBD1	TRBV6-5	TRBJ2-1	-	TGTGCCAGCAGCATTGACAGGGGCCGCGGCAATGAGCAGTTCTTC	CASSIDRGRGNEQFF
-	TRBV15	TRBJ2-7	-	TGTGCCACCAGCCTCCTGCTGGGCTCGGGATACGAGCAGTACTTC	CATSLLLGSGYEQYF
-	TRBV18	TRBJ2-1	-	TGTGCCAGCTCACCACCGTCCCGGCCTGAGCAGTTCTTC	CASSPPSRPEQFF
-	TRBV9	TRBJ1-2	-	TGTGCCAGCAGCGTAGTCGGGGCCCTAGCTAACTATGGCTACACCTTC	CASSVVGALANYGYTF
TRBD1	TRBV9	TRBJ1-2	once	TGTGCCAGCAGCCTCGGATACACAGGGGGCGATGGCTACACCTTC	CASSLGYTGGDGYTF
TRBD1	TRBV19	TRBJ2-2	-	TGTGCCAGTAGTATACAGGGGGACACCGGGGAGCTGTTTTTT	CASSIQGDTGELFF
TRBD1	TRBV6-5	TRBJ1-2	-	TGTGCCAGCAACCCCGTTGGGACAGGGGCCTATGGCTACACCTTC	CASNPVGTGAYGYTF
-	TRBV11-2	TRBJ1-2	-	TGTGCCAGCAGCTTAGCGTGGGGACCGATAGGTGGCTACACCTTC	CASSLAWGPIGGYTF
-	TRBV7-8	TRBJ1-6	-	TGTGCCAGCAGCCTTGACAGGTTTGGAGCGGTAGTAGGAAATTCACCCCTCCACTTT	CASSLDRFGAVVGNSPLHF
TRBD1	TRBV3-1/TRBV3-2	TRBJ1-4	-	TGTGCCAGCAGCCGGGGGACAGACGGTGAAAAACTGTTTTTT	CASSRGTDGEKLFF
TRBD2	TRBV7-9	TRBJ2-7	-	TGTGCCAGCAGCTCCCCCCAAGCGGGAGGGCCCTACGAGCAGTACTTC	CASSSPQAGGPYEQYF
-	TRBV19	TRBJ1-4	-	TGTGCCAGTAGTACAAGGGGAGTAGCTAATGAAAAACTGTTTTTT	CASSTRGVANEKLFF
TRBD1	TRBV12-5	TRBJ1-2	once	TGTGCTAGTGGTTCTGACAGGGGGCCAAGTGGCTACACCTTC	CASGSDRGPSGYTF
TRBD1	TRBV2	TRBJ1-6	-	TGTGCCAGCGGGAGAGGACAGGTTTACTCACCCCTCCACTTT	CASGRGQVYSPLHF
TRBD1	TRBV6-1	TRBJ1-2	-	TGTGCCAGCAGACAGGGGGCGGCCGGCTACACCTTC	CASRQGAAGYTF
-	TRBV9	TRBJ1-1	-	TGTGCCAGCAGCGTAGTCATCCAGACTGAAGCTTTCTTT	CASSVVIQTEAFF
TRBD1	TRBV19	TRBJ1-5	once	TGTGCCAGTAGGAAAGGGACAGGCAATCAGCCCCAGCATTTT	CASRKGTGNQPQHF
-	TRBV5-1	TRBJ2-7	-	TGCGCCAGCAGCGGGTCTTCCTACGAGCAGTACTTC	CASSGSSYEQYF
TRBD2	TRBV6-1	TRBJ2-4	-	TGTGCCAGCAGGGAAGGACTAGGAGGGAACATTCAGTACTTC	CASREGLGGNIQYF
-	TRBV13	TRBJ2-7	-	TGTGCCAGCAGCCCCGTGGTCGGGGGACCGTCGACCTACGAGCAGTACTTC	CASSPVVGGPSTYEQYF
-	TRBV5-1	TRBJ1-3	once	TGCGCCAGCAGCTTGGATAAGGTTTCTGGAAACACCATATATTTT	CASSLDKVSGNTIYF
TRBD2	TRBV27	TRBJ2-1	-	TGTGCCAGCAGTCACCGACTAGCGGGTTTCAATGAGCAGTTCTTC	CASSHRLAGFNEQFF